This paragraph covers one TCR beta chain sequence. This clonotype came up a few times. There is no known antigen for this receptor. It has no much larger one-base neighbor in the sample; base qualities were not kept. This entry is derived from a study of T cells in Graves' hyperthyroidism and ophthalmopathy (dated by TCRdb to the late 2010s). In the study overall: Peripheral blood was collected at initial diagnosis, before any treatment. To identify TCR V-J signatures that set the groups apart, the researchers used a discovery cohort of more than 95 patients, made up of under 50 with Graves' ophthalmopathy and 55 to 65 with stable Graves' hyperthyroidism. An independent validation cohort of 18 to 20 hyperthyroidism patients and roughly 16 patients who later progressed to ophthalmopathy tested prospective prediction of ophthalmopathy. The roughly 91 discovery patients were randomly split 7:3 into training and test sets. In addition, the study compared T-cell repertoires in thyroid tissue and in blood from 6 or 7 Graves' hyperthyroidism patients. Once sampling was done, hyperthyroidism patients were given methimazole at a starting dose of 30 mg daily, whereas ophthalmopathy patients were given high-dose intravenous methylprednisolone. According to the paper, TCR Vbeta CDR3 sequencing was carried out on more than 120 peripheral blood samples, which came from approximately 43 ophthalmopathy, around 74 hyperthyroidism and about 17 progressor patients. The investigation overall reported the following: Most expanded thyroid clonotypes (frequency above 0.001) were also detected in blood, suggesting blood repertoires may reflect thyroid immune responses. Ophthalmopathy was separated from stable hyperthyroidism by a 13 V-J signature model, with 85% to 90% sensitivity and approximately 84% specificity obtained in cross-validation and 80%/75% obtained in testing. No statistical method was used to fix the sample size in advance, and group allocation was not hidden from the investigators. During validation, the model predicted progression to ophthalmopathy a median of roughly 7.1 months ahead of onset, with approximately 70% sensitivity and more than 72% specificity.

Stable Graves' hyperthyroidism was defined as the absence of progression to ophthalmopathy over 18 months of follow-up. Hyperthyroidism patients were newly diagnosed, had a disease duration of under 2 months, and were aged 18 to 65 years. Patients with uncontrolled infections, other autoimmune diseases, pregnancy or lactation were excluded. Diagnoses were based on clinical symptoms, serum thyroxine and TRAb, thyroid ultrasound and orbital computed tomography. PBMCs were isolated from approximately 10 ml of fresh peripheral blood by Ficoll-Paque density gradient centrifugation. Total RNA was extracted with Trizol reagent, and quality was checked on an Agilent 2100 Bioanalyzer. Amplification of TCR beta CDR3 regions was carried out from RNA transcripts. The first round of RT-PCR for the TCR CDR3 was performed with the HTBI primer set and the Qiagen OneStep RT-PCR kit. A second multiplex PCR round built the libraries, followed by size selection and purification. Libraries were sequenced paired-end with 100 bp reads on an Illumina HiSeq2000. The source study handled its data this way. Raw data were processed with SOAPnuke, discarding reads with adapters, uncalled bases, mean Phred below 15, or no exact constant-primer or identifier match. High-quality paired reads were merged using COPE v1.2.5, and each unique nucleotide sequence was defined as a clonotype. MiTCR v1.1 was used to align clonotypes to the IMGT TRBV, TRBD and TRBJ reference segments. The analysis included only V-J combinations with a frequency above 0.0001, which together covered more than 99% of the repertoires. A TCS score was defined as the ratio between F50 (clonal expansion) and ExV (chaos), using BLOSUM62-based TCRdist between CDR3 peptides within each V-J. Welch's t-statistics and random forest reduced several hundred V-J features to some 14, which were used in a naive Bayes classifier (R e1071). Thyroid-blood repertoire similarity was quantified with the Morisita-Horn index. The public sequencing data were trimmed at Q25 with fastp and processed into clonotypes with MiXCR by TCRdb, which kept only in-frame beta chains. When rows share a CDR3 protein, they turn into one entry using the most common DNA and genes. The authors' filters were not applied to this entry. The sample has over 700,000 distinct CDR3 sequences on record, roughly a third of them singletons. The ten largest account for about a third of the sample.

V was cut back by 0 bases and J by 4 bases, leaving a gap of 16 bases between them. Taken from the germline V gene, the CDR1 and CDR2 loops are LGHNA and YSLEER. The CDR3, from cysteine to phenylalanine, totals 16 residues. Only CDR3 DNA remains: 48 bases, in frame from the first base. The clonotype originates from a woman aged 40-49 years with Graves' hyperthyroidism. Sequencing was done on a sample of blood. The chain links TRBV4-3 with TRBJ2-7; the D gene assignment is perhaps TRBD1 or TRBD2, with each matching 5 bases. The CDR3 corresponds to CASSQEQSGTPYEQYF. Read as DNA, the sequence is TGCGCCAGCAGCCAAGAGCAATCAGGGACCCCTTACGAGCAGTACTTC.